This T cell receptor (beta chain) was obtained from a study of identical twins. Study observations and caveats: Insertion counts were lower in abundant cord blood beta clonotypes, a trend that memory repertoires did not show.

Notes on this clonotype: Its antigen remains unidentified.

V shed 6 bases, J shed 1 base, and the junction held 5 bases outside the gene matches. This CDR3 contains 14 residues. The germline gives CDR1 MNHNS, CDR2 SASEGT. TCRdb re-called the 5' RACE reads with MiXCR, one entry per CDR3 protein. Among over 500,000 distinct CDR3 sequences listed, about 20% were seen once. These data are also associated with another study on T cells expressing NK-cell markers. From that second work: Once again these clonotypes came out on top in the CD3+CD56-NKG2C+ fraction of four donors.

This chain uses TRBV6-1 with TRBJ2-7, with 8 bases identical to TRBD2. The clonotype comes from a woman under 30 in good health. Sequencing was done on a sample of CD4+ T cells sorted from blood. The CDR3 sequence is CASRAGGRSYEQYF. DNA of the CDR3: TGTGCCAGCAGGGCGGGGGGCCGGTCCTACGAGCAGTACTTC.